The rows below give T cell receptor beta chains drawn from one sample of a study of cytomegalovirus exposure and HLA in healthy donors. Data came from immunoSEQ multiplex PCR; TCRdb stores just in-frame clones and leaves some out. Of some 130,000 clones listed, roughly 80% are singletons. The source material was PBMCs. These receptors were taken from a woman between 50 and 59 years old in good health and CMV-seropositive. Each CDR3 is given with its conserved first and last residue. The D gene is left open where the match is weak. Clone size is shown for a subset of rows, as once, few, many or a class of expanded clone.

CASSQVSGGQKRAYEQYF,TGCGCCAGCAGCCAAGTTTCCGGCGGACAGAAAAGAGCCTACGAGCAGTACTTC,-,-,TRBJ2-7,TRBV4-3
CASSGTGGADTQYF,TGTGCCAGCAGTGGGACAGGGGGCGCAGATACGCAGTATTTT,TRBD1,-,TRBJ2-3,TRBV6-1
CASSLPGGGGQPQHF,TGTGCCAGCAGTTTACCGGGGGGAGGGGGTCAGCCCCAGCATTTT,-,-,TRBJ1-5,TRBV28
CASSPTPGHTDTEAFF,TGTGCCAGCTCACCGACACCAGGGCATACTGACACTGAAGCTTTCTTT,-,-,TRBJ1-1,TRBV18
CASIRTGSGTEAFF,TGTGCCAGCATAAGGACAGGGAGCGGCACTGAAGCTTTCTTT,TRBD1,-,TRBJ1-1,TRBV28
CASSQEGDQPQHF,TGTGCCAGCAGCCAGGAGGGAGATCAGCCCCAGCATTTT,-,-,TRBJ1-5,TRBV7-9
CASSRDPGQGERTF,TGTGCCAGCTCACGAGATCCGGGACAGGGTGAACGCACCTTC,TRBD1,-,TRBJ1-2,TRBV18
CASSYSRTGASYEQYF,TGTGCCAGCAGTTACTCTAGGACAGGTGCCTCCTACGAGCAGTACTTC,TRBD1,-,TRBJ2-7,TRBV6-6
CASSLRDRDSPLHF,TGTGCCAGCAGTTTGCGGGACAGGGATTCACCCCTCCACTTT,TRBD1,-,TRBJ1-6,TRBV28
CAISGQGIGYTF,TGTGCCATCAGCGGACAGGGTATAGGCTACACCTTC,TRBD1,-,TRBJ1-2,TRBV10-3
CASSSTGRTNEKLFF,TGTGCCAGCAGCTCAACAGGTCGGACAAATGAAAAACTGTTTTTT,-,-,TRBJ1-4,TRBV7-2
CASSLGTPYGYTF,TGTGCCAGCAGCTTAGGGACACCCTATGGCTACACCTTC,-,-,TRBJ1-2,TRBV11-3
CASTTDPGHQHF,TGTGCCAGCACAACAGACCCCGGACACCAGCATTTT,-,few,TRBJ1-5,TRBV28
CASSYSGGRGTEAFF,TGTGCCAGCAGTTACTCGGGGGGAAGGGGCACTGAAGCTTTCTTT,-,-,TRBJ1-1,TRBV6-5
CASSAPTGEAYGYTF,TGTGCCAGTAGTGCCCCCACAGGGGAGGCCTATGGCTACACCTTC,TRBD1,once,TRBJ1-2,TRBV19
CASRTQGARYEQYF,TGTGCCAGCAGGACTCAGGGGGCGCGTTACGAGCAGTACTTC,TRBD1,-,TRBJ2-7,TRBV6-5
CASSLGQVYNEQFF,TGTGCCAGCAGTTTGGGACAGGTCTACAATGAGCAGTTCTTC,TRBD1,-,TRBJ2-1,TRBV27
CSVEGLRDNNYGYTF,TGCAGCGTTGAAGGTCTCCGGGACAACAACTATGGCTACACCTTC,-,-,TRBJ1-2,TRBV29-1
CAWSTAPHRGTNEKLFF,TGTGCCTGGAGTACAGCGCCCCACAGGGGGACTAATGAAAAACTGTTTTTT,TRBD1,-,TRBJ1-4,TRBV30